The 7 T cell receptor beta chains below all came from one sample that was sequenced in a study of shared clonotypes between healthy human individuals. The protocol was immunoSEQ multiplex PCR, while the TCRdb copy is restricted to in-frame clones and leaves out a portion. Counted here are more than 2 million clones, around 95% occurring once; the ten biggest clones make up 0.1% to 0.15%. Sequenced input: naive CD4+ T cells sorted from blood. Subset meaning: CD45RA+ positively selected. All receptors come from a man between 18 and 29 years old in good health.

CDR3 coding DNA: TGTGCCAGCAGTCCCGGGACAGGTCTCGGTGGCTACACCTTC. It specifies CASSPGTGLGGYTF. V usage is TRBV6-5 and J usage is TRBJ1-2; 8 bases fit TRBD1. Germline V gene data show CDR1 as MNHEY and CDR2 as SVGAGI. CDR3 length: 14 residues. With V trimmed by 5 bases and J by 7 bases, 9 bases remained unmatched.

The chain links TRBV5-6 to TRBJ2-7; the match to TRBD1 covers 7 bases. Per the germline V gene, CDR1 is SGHDT and CDR2 is YYEEEE. With V trimmed by 5 bases and J by 3 bases, 8 bases remained unmatched. CDR3 length: 14 residues. The CDR3 DNA is TGTGCCAGCAGTACGAGACAGGGCTTCTACGAGCAGTACTTC. Translated: CASSTRQGFYEQYF.

V is TRBV27 and J is TRBJ1-6; TRBD1 matches at 8 bases. Germline V gene data show CDR1 as MNHEY and CDR2 as SMNVEV (reference sequence). The trim removed 6 bases at V and 6 bases at J, leaving 16 bases unmatched. This CDR3 region has 18 residues. CDR3 amino acids: CASRTQNRGQGANSPLHF. CDR3 nucleotide sequence: TGTGCCAGCAGGACACAAAATCGAGGCCAGGGGGCTAATTCACCCCTCCACTTT.

The genes are TRBV5-1 and TRBJ2-2; 8 bases line up with TRBD2. This CDR3 has 15 residues. Trimming removed 2 bases from V and 4 bases from J; junction bases left unmatched: 4. Germline lookup yields CDR1 SGHRS and CDR2 YFSETQ. The CDR3 loop reads CASSLAGVITGELFF. The CDR3 region has the DNA TGCGCCAGCAGCTTAGCGGGGGTAATCACCGGGGAGCTGTTTTTT.

The genes are TRBV30 and TRBJ1-5, with unresolved D. The CDR3 is made up of 17 amino acids. Germline V gene lookup returns CDR1 GTSNPN and CDR2 SVGIG (reference sequence). With 1 base removed from V and 5 bases from J, the gap between germline ends came to 21 bases. The CDR3 reads CAWSGTRGPSPYQPQHF. CDR3 DNA sequence: TGTGCCTGGAGTGGGACCCGTGGGCCTTCTCCTTATCAGCCCCAGCATTTT.

The chain is built from TRBV7-2 and TRBJ1-5; 8 bases align to TRBD1. Germline CDR1 SGHTA, CDR2 FQGNSA. The CDR3 extends over 16 amino acids. Trimming removed 5 bases from V and 7 bases from J; junction bases left unmatched: 13. The CDR3 is CASSPRLRRGHQPQHF. The CDR3 coding sequence is TGTGCCAGCAGCCCCCGGTTGCGCAGGGGGCACCAGCCCCAGCATTTT. Looking up the rest from reference TRBV7-2 and TRBJ1-5 gives the full variable domain: GAGVSQSPSNKVTEKGKDVELRCDPISGHTALYWYRQSLGQGLEFLIYFQGNSAPDKSGLPSDRFSAERTGGSVSTLTIQRTQQEDSAVYLCASSPRLRRGHQPQHFGDGTRLSIL.

The chain recombines TRBV6-1 with TRBJ2-7, with D tentatively TRBD2 (7 bases). Between the trimmed V and J ends, which lost 6 bases and 4 bases, there was a span of 16 bases. CDR3 size: 14 residues. CDR1 is MNHNS, CDR2 SASEGT, per germline. The DNA for the CDR3 is TGTGCCAGCAGCGGACAGAAGGGGGGGTACGAGCAGTACTTC. Its protein product is CASSGQKGGYEQYF.